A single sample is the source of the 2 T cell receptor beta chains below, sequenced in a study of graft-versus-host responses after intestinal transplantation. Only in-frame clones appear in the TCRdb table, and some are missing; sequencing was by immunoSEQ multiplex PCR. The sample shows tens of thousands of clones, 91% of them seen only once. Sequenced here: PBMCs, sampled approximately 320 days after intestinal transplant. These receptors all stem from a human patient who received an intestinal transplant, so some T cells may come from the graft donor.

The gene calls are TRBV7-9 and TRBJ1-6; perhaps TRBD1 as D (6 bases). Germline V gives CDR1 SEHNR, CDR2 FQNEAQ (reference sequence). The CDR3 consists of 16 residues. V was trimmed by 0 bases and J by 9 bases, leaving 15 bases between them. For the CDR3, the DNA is TGTGCCAGCAGCTTAGCGTTAACAGGGTTTGGTTCACCCCTCCACTTT. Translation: CASSLALTGFGSPLHF.

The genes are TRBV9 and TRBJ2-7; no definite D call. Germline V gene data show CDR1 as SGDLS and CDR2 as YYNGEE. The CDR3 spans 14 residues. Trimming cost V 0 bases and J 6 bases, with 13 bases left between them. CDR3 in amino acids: CASSVGGATPEQYF. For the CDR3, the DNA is TGTGCCAGCAGCGTAGGAGGCGCGACCCCCGAGCAGTACTTC.